This T cell receptor (beta chain) comes out of a study of post-analysis software for immune sequencing data (dated by TCRdb to about 2015). For the study in its entirety: Relapsing-remitting, secondary progressive and progressive-relapsing multiple sclerosis were recorded as disease courses, and subtype annotation was lacking for some patients. Patient repertoires were compared against 11 previously published healthy control repertoires from donors aged 6 to 25 years. A subset of samples was prepared in parallel using single-end sample barcoding, then pooled and co-amplified after Illumina adapter ligation. General findings and caveats noted by the study authors: Strong co-clustering of samples prepared in the same batch was shown by direct clustering with F measure, prompting a batch-effect correction. Patients showed significantly higher frequencies than controls for roughly five TRBV segments, among them TRBV5-6, TRBV5-1 and TRBV20-1. The multiple sclerosis patient group was slightly younger than the control group. Multiple sclerosis patients had significantly lower normalized Chao1 diversity than controls, a result that suggests substantial peripheral T-cell clonal expansion.

Regarding this clonotype: What antigen it recognizes has not been identified. A much larger clone differs by one base, so this may be a read error.

The protocol used for the library was PCR. The instrument was an Illumina HiSeq 2500. Unique molecular identifiers were incorporated into TCR beta cDNA libraries to reduce PCR and sequencing biases. Approximately 500,000 cDNA molecules were obtained per 1 to 10 million input T cells, so each molecule approximated one T cell. Patient libraries were prepared and sequenced with the same protocol used for the earlier healthy control dataset. Samples belonging to the same batch were prepared together, multiplexed and sequenced on a shared HiSeq lane. The authors processed their data as follows. Raw barcoded reads were processed with MIGEC, discarding single-read molecular identifier groups before consensus assembly and CDR3 extraction. VDJtools was used for post-analysis of the clonotype tables, with diversity normalized by down-sampling every dataset to the smallest sample size. Repertoire overlap clustering matched CDR3 amino acid but not nucleotide sequences to correct batch-related cross-sample contamination. TCRdb reprocessed the public reads (quality trimming at Q25 with fastp, clone calling with MiXCR) and kept in-frame beta chains. Each CDR3 protein appears once, grouped with its most common genes and DNA. The V and J calls here are based on TCRdb, not the publication. The sample has roughly 200,000 distinct CDR3 sequences on record, over 25% of them singletons. Jointly, the top ten make up less than 4% of the sample.

To demonstrate the VDJtools post-analysis software, TCR beta repertoires were profiled from the peripheral blood of roughly 14 young patients with multiple sclerosis. The multiple sclerosis patients were children and adolescents between roughly 6 and 15 years of age. For CDR1 and CDR2, the germline V gene lists MNHEY and SVGAGI. The trim is 4 bases for V and 5 bases for J, with a gap of 13 bases between the germline ends. The cysteine opens and the phenylalanine closes a CDR3 of 14 amino acids. The retained sequence is limited to the CDR3, 42 bases, with the frame set at the first base. This receptor was taken from a girl under 18 with multiple sclerosis. Sequencing input: blood. The receptor chain draws on TRBV6-5 and TRBJ2-3, with a weak D call of TRBD1 (6 bases match). The nucleotide sequence reads as follows: TGTGCCAGCAGTTTCAGGGGTCCCATAGATACGCAGTATTTT. Translated, this is CASSFRGPIDTQYF.